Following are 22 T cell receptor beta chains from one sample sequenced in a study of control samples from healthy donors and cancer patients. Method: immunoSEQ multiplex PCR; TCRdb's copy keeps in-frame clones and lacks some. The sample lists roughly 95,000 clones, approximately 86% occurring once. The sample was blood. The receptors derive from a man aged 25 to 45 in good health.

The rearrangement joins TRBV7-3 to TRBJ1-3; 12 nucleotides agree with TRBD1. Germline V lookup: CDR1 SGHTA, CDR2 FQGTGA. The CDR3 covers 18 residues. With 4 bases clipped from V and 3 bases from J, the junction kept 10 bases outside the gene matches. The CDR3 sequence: CASSSQTRDRGLGNTIYF. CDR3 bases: TGTGCCAGCAGCTCTCAAACGCGGGACAGGGGGCTTGGAAACACCATATATTTT.

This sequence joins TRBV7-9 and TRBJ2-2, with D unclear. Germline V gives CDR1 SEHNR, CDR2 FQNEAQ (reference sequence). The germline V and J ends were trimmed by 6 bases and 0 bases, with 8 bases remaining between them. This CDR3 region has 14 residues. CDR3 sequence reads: CASRPSANTGELFF. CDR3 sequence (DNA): TGTGCCAGCAGGCCGTCAGCGAACACCGGGGAGCTGTTTTTT.

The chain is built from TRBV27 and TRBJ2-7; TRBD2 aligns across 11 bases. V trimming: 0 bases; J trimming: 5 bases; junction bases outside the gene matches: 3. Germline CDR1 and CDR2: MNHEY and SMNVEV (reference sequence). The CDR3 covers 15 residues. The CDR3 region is CASSLSLAGGNEQYF. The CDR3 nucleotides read TGTGCCAGCAGTTTATCGTTAGCGGGAGGGAACGAGCAGTACTTC.

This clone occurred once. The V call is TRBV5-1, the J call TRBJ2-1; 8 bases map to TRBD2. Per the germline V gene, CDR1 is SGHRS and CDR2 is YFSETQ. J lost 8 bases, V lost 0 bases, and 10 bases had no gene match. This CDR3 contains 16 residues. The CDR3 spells CASSLVFGAGGYEQFF. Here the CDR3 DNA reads TGCGCCAGCAGCTTGGTTTTCGGGGCGGGAGGCTATGAGCAGTTCTTC.

The CDR3 region has the DNA TGTGCTGGCATGGGGCCCAAAAAAGAGACCCAGTACTTC. As protein: CAGMGPKKETQYF. V is TRBV7-9 and J is TRBJ2-5; possibly TRBD1 for D (5 bases). Germline lookup yields CDR1 SEHNR and CDR2 FQNEAQ (reference sequence). The length of the CDR3 is 13 residues.

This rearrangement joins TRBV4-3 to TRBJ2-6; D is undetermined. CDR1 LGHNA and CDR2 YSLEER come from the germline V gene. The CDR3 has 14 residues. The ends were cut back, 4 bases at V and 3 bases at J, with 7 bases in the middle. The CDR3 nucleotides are TGCGCCAGCAGCCTAGAAGGTGGGGCCAACGTCCTGACTTTC. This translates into CASSLEGGANVLTF.

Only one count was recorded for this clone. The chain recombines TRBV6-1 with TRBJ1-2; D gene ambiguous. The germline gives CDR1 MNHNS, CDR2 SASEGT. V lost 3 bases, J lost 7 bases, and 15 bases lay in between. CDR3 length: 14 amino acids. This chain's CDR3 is CASSEYRAQRGYTF. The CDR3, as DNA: TGTGCCAGCAGTGAGTACCGCGCTCAACGTGGCTACACCTTC.

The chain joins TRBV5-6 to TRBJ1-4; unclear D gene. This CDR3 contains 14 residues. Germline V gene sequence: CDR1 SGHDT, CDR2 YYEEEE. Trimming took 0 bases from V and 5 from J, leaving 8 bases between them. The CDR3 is CASSLAIVNEKLFF. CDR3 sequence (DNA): TGTGCCAGCAGCTTGGCCATAGTAAATGAAAAACTGTTTTTT.

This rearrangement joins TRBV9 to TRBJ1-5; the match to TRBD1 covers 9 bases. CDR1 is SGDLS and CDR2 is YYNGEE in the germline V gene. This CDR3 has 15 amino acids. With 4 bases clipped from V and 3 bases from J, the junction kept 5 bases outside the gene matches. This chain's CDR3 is CASSLGQGHNQPQHF. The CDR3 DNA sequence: TGTGCCAGCAGCCTCGGACAGGGGCACAATCAGCCCCAGCATTTT.

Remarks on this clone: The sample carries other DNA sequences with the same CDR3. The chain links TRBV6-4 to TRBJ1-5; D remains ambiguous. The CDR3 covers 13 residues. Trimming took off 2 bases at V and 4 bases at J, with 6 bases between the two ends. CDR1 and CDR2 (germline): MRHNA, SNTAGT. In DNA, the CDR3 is TGTGCCAGCAGTGACAGCATAAATCAGCCCCAGCATTTT. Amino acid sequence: CASSDSINQPQHF.

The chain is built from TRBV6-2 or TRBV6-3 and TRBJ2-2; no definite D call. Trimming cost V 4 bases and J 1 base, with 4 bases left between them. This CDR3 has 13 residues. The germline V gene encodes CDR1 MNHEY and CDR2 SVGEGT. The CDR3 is CASSFGNTGELFF. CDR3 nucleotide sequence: TGTGCCAGCAGTTTCGGGAACACCGGGGAGCTGTTTTTT.

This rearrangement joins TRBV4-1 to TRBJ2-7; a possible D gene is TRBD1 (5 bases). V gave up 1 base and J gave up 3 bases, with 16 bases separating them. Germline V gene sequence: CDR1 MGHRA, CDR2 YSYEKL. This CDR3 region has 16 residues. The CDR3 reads CASSQVLSQGYYEQYF. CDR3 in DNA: TGCGCCAGCAGCCAAGTACTGTCCCAGGGTTACTACGAGCAGTACTTC.

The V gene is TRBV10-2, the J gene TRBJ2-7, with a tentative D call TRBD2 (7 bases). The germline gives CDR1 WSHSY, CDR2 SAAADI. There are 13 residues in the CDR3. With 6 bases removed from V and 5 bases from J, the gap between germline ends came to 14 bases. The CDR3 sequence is CASSKGGGNEQYF. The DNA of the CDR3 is TGCGCCAGCAGCAAGGGGGGGGGTAACGAGCAGTACTTC.

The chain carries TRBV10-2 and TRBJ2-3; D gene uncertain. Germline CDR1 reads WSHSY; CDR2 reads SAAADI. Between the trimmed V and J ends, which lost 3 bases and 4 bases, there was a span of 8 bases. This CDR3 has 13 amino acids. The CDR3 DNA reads TGCGCCAGCAGTGAACTGGAATCAGATACGCAGTATTTT. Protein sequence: CASSELESDTQYF.

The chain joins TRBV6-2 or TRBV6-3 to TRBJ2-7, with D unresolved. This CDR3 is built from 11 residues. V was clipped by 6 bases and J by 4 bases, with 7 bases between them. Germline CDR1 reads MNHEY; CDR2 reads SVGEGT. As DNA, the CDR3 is TGTGCCAGCAGCCGCAAATACGAGCAGTACTTC. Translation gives CASSRKYEQYF.

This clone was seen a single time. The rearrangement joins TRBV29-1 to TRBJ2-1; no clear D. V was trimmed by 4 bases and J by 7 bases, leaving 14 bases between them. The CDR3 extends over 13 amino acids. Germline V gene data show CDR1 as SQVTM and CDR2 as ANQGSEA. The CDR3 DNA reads TGCAGCGTTGTGGTGGGGTTAAGGAATGAGCAGTTCTTC. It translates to CSVVVGLRNEQFF.

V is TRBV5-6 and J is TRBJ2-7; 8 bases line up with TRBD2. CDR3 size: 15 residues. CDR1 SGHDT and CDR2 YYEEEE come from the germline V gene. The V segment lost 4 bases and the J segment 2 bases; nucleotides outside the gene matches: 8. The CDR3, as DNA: TGTGCCAGCAGCGAGACAAAGCGGGAGACCTACGAGCAGTACTTC. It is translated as CASSETKRETYEQYF.

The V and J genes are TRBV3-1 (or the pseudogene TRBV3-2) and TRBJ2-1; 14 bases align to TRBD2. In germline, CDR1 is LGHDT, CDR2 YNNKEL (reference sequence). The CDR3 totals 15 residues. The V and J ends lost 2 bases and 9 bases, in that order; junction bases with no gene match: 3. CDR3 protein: CASSQQGLAGGEQFF. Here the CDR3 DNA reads TGTGCCAGCAGCCAACAAGGACTAGCGGGAGGTGAGCAGTTCTTC.

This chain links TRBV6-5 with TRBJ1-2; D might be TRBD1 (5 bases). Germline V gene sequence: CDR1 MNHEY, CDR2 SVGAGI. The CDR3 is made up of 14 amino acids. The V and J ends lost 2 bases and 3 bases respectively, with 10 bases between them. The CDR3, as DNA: TGTGCCAGCAGTTACGAGGGGCAGGACTATGGCTACACCTTC. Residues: CASSYEGQDYGYTF.

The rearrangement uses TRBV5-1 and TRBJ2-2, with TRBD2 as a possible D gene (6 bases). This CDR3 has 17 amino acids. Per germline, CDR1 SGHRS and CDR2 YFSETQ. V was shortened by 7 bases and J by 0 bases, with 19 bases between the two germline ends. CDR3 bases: TGCGCCAGCTCATCGTCCCCAGCGGGTGCGAACACCGGGGAGCTGTTTTTT. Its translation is CASSSSPAGANTGELFF.

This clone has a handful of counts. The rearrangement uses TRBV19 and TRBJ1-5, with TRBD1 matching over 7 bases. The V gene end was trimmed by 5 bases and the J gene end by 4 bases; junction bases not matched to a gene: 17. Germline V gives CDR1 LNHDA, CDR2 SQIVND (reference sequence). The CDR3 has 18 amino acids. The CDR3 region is CASSRRDRVQGWNQPQHF. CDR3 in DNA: TGTGCCAGTAGTCGACGCGACAGGGTACAAGGGTGGAATCAGCCCCAGCATTTT. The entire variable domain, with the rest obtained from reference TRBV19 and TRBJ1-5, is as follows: DGGITQSPKYLFRKEGQNVTLSCEQNLNHDAMYWYRQDPGQGLRLIYYSQIVNDFQKGDIAEGYSVSREKKESFPLTVTSAQKNPTAFYLCASSRRDRVQGWNQPQHFGDGTRLSIL.

CDR3 DNA sequence: TGTGCCAGCAGCGCATCGGGAGGGGGCGACTATGGCTACACCTTC. Translated, it gives CASSASGGGDYGYTF. This sequence joins TRBV11-2 and TRBJ1-2, with TRBD1 identical over 7 bases. CDR1 and CDR2 from the germline V gene are SGHAT and FQNNGV. The CDR3 covers 15 residues. The V and J ends lost 5 bases and 3 bases, in that order; junction bases with no gene match: 9. The variable domain in full, completed from reference TRBV11-2 and TRBJ1-2, reads EAGVAQSPRYKIIEKRQSVAFWCNPISGHATLYWYQQILGQGPKLLIQFQNNGVVDDSQLPKDRFSAERLKGVDSTLKIQPAKLEDSAVYLCASSASGGGDYGYTFGSGTRLTVV.